A selection of T cell receptor beta chains follows, all from one sample in a study of technical replicates of blood from a handful of donors. Here immunoSEQ multiplex PCR was the method, and the copy in TCRdb shows in-frame clones only, minus some. There are about 89,000 clones in the sample; roughly 94% occur only once, and roughly 0.24% lies in the top ten. The sample consisted of T cells isolated from PBMCs. The receptor set was obtained from a human donor in good health. CDR3s include the opening cysteine and the closing phenylalanine or tryptophan. The order of the fields is D gene, V gene, clone size, J gene, CDR3 protein, CDR3 DNA. D genes are given only for firm matches. The listing skips clone size in some rows; elsewhere it reads once, few, many or a size class.

TRBD1	TRBV7-8	once	TRBJ1-4	CASSPETGRGEKLFF	TGTGCCAGCAGCCCGGAGACAGGGAGAGGCGAAAAACTGTTTTTT
-	TRBV9	-	TRBJ1-2	CASSVLSSGGYTF	TGTGCCAGCAGCGTTCTCTCGTCGGGGGGCTACACCTTC
TRBD1	TRBV4-1	-	TRBJ1-2	CASSQGQGVYGYTF	TGCGCCAGCAGCCAAGGACAGGGGGTCTATGGCTACACCTTC
TRBD1	TRBV27	-	TRBJ2-7	CASSFGTVFQQYF	TGTGCCAGCAGTTTCGGGACAGTTTTTCAGCAGTACTTC
-	TRBV10-3	-	TRBJ2-7	CAIGEDLGYEQYF	TGTGCCATCGGGGAGGACTTAGGATACGAGCAGTACTTC
TRBD2	TRBV27	-	TRBJ2-5	CASSLAGGPRPTQYF	TGTGCCAGCAGTTTAGCGGGAGGGCCTCGACCGACCCAGTACTTC
TRBD2	TRBV19	-	TRBJ2-2	CASSIDTTSGRLDGELFF	TGTGCCAGTAGTATAGACACGACTAGCGGGAGGCTGGACGGGGAGCTGTTTTTT
-	TRBV5-4	-	TRBJ1-3	CASREGNTIYF	TGTGCCAGCAGGGAGGGAAACACCATATATTTT
-	TRBV27	once	TRBJ2-1	CASSLSVGNEQFF	TGTGCCAGCAGTTTATCCGTCGGCAATGAGCAGTTCTTC
TRBD1	TRBV28	-	TRBJ1-5	CASSSPRQGSNQPQHF	TGTGCCAGCAGTTCCCCGCGACAGGGAAGCAATCAGCCCCAGCATTTT
-	TRBV20-1	-	TRBJ1-2	CSARNSLGYTF	TGCAGTGCTAGGAACAGTCTCGGCTACACCTTC
-	TRBV6-5	-	TRBJ1-6	CASSYLAPYNSPLHF	TGTGCCAGCAGTTACCTGGCCCCCTATAATTCACCCCTCCACTTT
TRBD2	TRBV11-2	-	TRBJ2-5	CASSFSGSQTQYF	TGTGCCAGCAGTTTTAGCGGGAGCCAGACCCAGTACTTC
-	TRBV28	-	TRBJ2-1	CASSFSQALGFF	TGTGCCAGCAGTTTCAGTCAGGCCCTCGGGTTCTTC
-	TRBV9	-	TRBJ1-1	CASTRGITGPNTEAFF	TGTGCCAGCACACGAGGGATAACAGGGCCCAACACTGAAGCTTTCTTT
TRBD1	TRBV30	-	TRBJ1-5	CAWSDRGGIYSNQPQHF	TGTGCCTGGAGTGACAGGGGGGGGATTTATAGCAATCAGCCCCAGCATTTT
-	TRBV20-1	-	TRBJ2-1	CSASDNEQFF	TGCAGTGCTAGCGACAATGAGCAGTTCTTC
-	TRBV28	-	TRBJ1-1	CASSLYSPVVGGTEAFF	TGTGCCAGCAGTTTATATTCTCCGGTGGTGGGGGGGACTGAAGCTTTCTTT
-	TRBV7-8	-	TRBJ1-2	CASSPRTRGYTF	TGTGCCAGCAGCCCCAGAACGAGGGGCTACACCTTC
-	TRBV9	-	TRBJ1-2	CASSFNPVQGGAKSPYGYTF	TGTGCCAGCAGCTTCAATCCCGTACAGGGAGGGGCAAAAAGCCCCTATGGCTACACCTTC
TRBD1	TRBV7-9	-	TRBJ1-1	CASSLAQGGNTEAFF	TGTGCCAGCAGCTTAGCGCAGGGGGGGAACACTGAAGCTTTCTTT
TRBD1	TRBV18	-	TRBJ1-2	CASSPILFPGQGNIYGYTF	TGTGCCAGCTCACCGATACTCTTCCCGGGACAGGGTAACATCTATGGCTACACCTTC
TRBD1	TRBV7-9	once	TRBJ2-1	CASSLGTGNEQFF	TGTGCCAGCAGCTTAGGGACAGGGAATGAGCAGTTCTTC
-	TRBV4-1	-	TRBJ1-5	CASSQAGFLPHRQPQHF	TGCGCCAGCAGCCAAGCGGGATTCCTGCCTCACAGACAGCCCCAGCATTTT
TRBD1	TRBV4-1	-	TRBJ2-6	CASSQDKRGGQGAPGANVLTF	TGCGCCAGCAGCCAAGATAAACGCGGGGGACAGGGGGCGCCTGGGGCCAACGTCCTGACTTTC
-	TRBV2	-	TRBJ1-5	CASKLTTGEGGGQPQHF	TGTGCCAGCAAACTAACAACCGGGGAGGGCGGTGGTCAGCCCCAGCATTTT
-	TRBV5-1	-	TRBJ1-2	CASSNRLRGSNYGYTF	TGCGCCAGCAGCAACCGTCTACGGGGATCTAACTATGGCTACACCTTC
-	TRBV6-6	-	TRBJ1-1	CASRQGQKHMNTEAFF	TGTGCCAGCCGCCAAGGACAGAAGCATATGAACACTGAAGCTTTCTTT
-	TRBV5-1	-	TRBJ1-1	CASSLRGGLTEAFF	TGCGCCAGCAGCTTGCGTGGGGGACTTACTGAAGCTTTCTTT
-	TRBV7-9	-	TRBJ1-4	CASSLSSENEKLFF	TGTGCCAGCAGCTTATCGAGTGAGAATGAAAAACTGTTTTTT
-	TRBV12-5	-	TRBJ1-1	CASGLAGSGNTEAFF	TGTGCTAGTGGTTTGGCGGGAAGTGGGAACACTGAAGCTTTCTTT
TRBD2	TRBV2	-	TRBJ2-3	CASLLAGGRGRLVTQYF	TGTGCCAGCCTCCTAGCGGGGGGCCGCGGGAGGCTTGTTACGCAGTATTTT
-	TRBV6-5	-	TRBJ2-5	CASSSPGGETQYF	TGTGCCAGCAGTTCCCCAGGGGGGGAGACCCAGTACTTC
-	TRBV10-3	-	TRBJ2-1	CAISEEWAGPRTTSYNEQFF	TGTGCCATCAGTGAGGAATGGGCGGGTCCTCGAACTACCTCCTACAATGAGCAGTTCTTC
-	TRBV2	-	TRBJ2-5	CASSEEGAGQETQYF	TGTGCCAGCAGTGAGGAGGGAGCTGGCCAAGAGACCCAGTACTTC
-	TRBV14	-	TRBJ2-5	CASSQSTGETQYF	TGTGCCAGCAGCCAGTCGACGGGGGAGACCCAGTACTTC
-	TRBV21-1	-	TRBJ1-3	CASSIVGKNGNTIYF	TGTGCCAGCAGCATAGTCGGGAAGAATGGAAACACCATATATTTT
TRBD1	TRBV25-1	-	TRBJ2-2	CASNPWTGGGIYTGELFF	TGTGCCAGCAACCCCTGGACAGGCGGTGGGATTTACACCGGGGAGCTGTTTTTT
-	TRBV27	-	TRBJ2-4	CASGIRERNIQYF	TGTGCCAGCGGAATTCGGGAAAGAAACATTCAGTACTTC